This T cell receptor (beta chain) came from a study of blood T cell repertoires in COVID-19. Study as a whole: Samples representing acute and convalescent COVID-19 were sourced from the United States, Italy and Spain.

V lost 5 bases, J lost 0 bases, and 10 bases lay in between. Germline V CDR1 and CDR2: MDHEN, SYDVKM. The CDR3 loop spans 14 amino acids. Participants spanned ages about 18 to 100 years and resided in some 22 US areas. Assay used: immunoSEQ multiplex PCR; TCRdb lists only in-frame clones, some missing. The data hold about 210,000 clones, with approximately 86% observed a single time. The genes are TRBV28 and TRBJ1-1; no reliable D call. This TCR derives from a man aged 18 to 35 with acute COVID-19. The sequenced sample was PBMCs or T cells enriched from blood (not recorded which). The CDR3, as DNA: TGTGCCAGCAGTCATAGTATGGTGAACACTGAAGCTTTCTTT. It specifies CASSHSMVNTEAFF.